These T cell receptor beta chains were read from a single sample in a study of shared clonotypes between healthy human individuals. Assay: immunoSEQ multiplex PCR; the TCRdb copy retains only in-frame clones and omits some. Counted here are 950,000 to 1,200,000 clones, around three quarters occurring once; the ten biggest clones make up about 0.94%. Sequencing input: memory CD4+ T cells from PBMCs. The receptors were gathered from a young man in good health. Some clones in this sample may be carry-over from other donors' samples. Each CDR3 is given with its conserved first and last residue. A D gene is named only where the DNA matches it firmly. Clone size is not always given. Where it is, it says once, few, many or a class for expanded clones.

d_gene	len	abundance	v_gene	j_gene	CDR3nt	CDR3aa
-	14	-	TRBV9	TRBJ2-7	TGTGCCAGCAGCGTTCGAGGTCAGTCCTACGAGCAGTACTTC	CASSVRGQSYEQYF
-	16	-	TRBV4-1	TRBJ2-2	TGCGCCAGCAGCCAAGTTTCTACGGGAGCTACGAGGGAGCTGTTTTTT	CASSQVSTGATRELFF
-	14	few	TRBV5-4	TRBJ1-1	TGTGCCAGCAGCTTGGTGGCTGCGGACACTGAAGCTTTCTTT	CASSLVAADTEAFF
-	13	-	TRBV19	TRBJ1-2	TGTGCCAGTAGTAAGCAAGGTACCTATGGCTACACCTTC	CASSKQGTYGYTF
TRBD1	13	-	TRBV7-2	TRBJ1-1	TGTGCCAGCAGCGGGGACAGTAACACTGAAGCTTTCTTT	CASSGDSNTEAFF
-	12	-	TRBV2	TRBJ2-7	TGTGCCAGCAGACCTCAATGGTACGAGCAGTACTTC	CASRPQWYEQYF
-	20	-	TRBV9	TRBJ2-5	TGTGCCAGCAGCGTAGAGGCCCACCGGGACTTAGGGTCGGTTCGCGAGACCCAGTACTTC	CASSVEAHRDLGSVRETQYF
-	14	-	TRBV5-1	TRBJ1-6	TGCGCCAGCAGCTCGGGGGTCCATAATTCACCCCTCCACTTT	CASSSGVHNSPLHF
-	13	-	TRBV30	TRBJ1-5	TGTGCCTGGAGTGACATTAGCAATCAGCCCCAGCATTTT	CAWSDISNQPQHF
-	15	-	TRBV27	TRBJ1-3	TGTGCCAGCAGACTAACAGGGAGCGCTGGAAACACCATATATTTT	CASRLTGSAGNTIYF
-	15	-	TRBV5-4	TRBJ1-2	TGTGCCAGCAGCCCGGGACCGAACGAAAACTATGGCTACACCTTC	CASSPGPNENYGYTF
-	15	-	TRBV28	TRBJ1-5	TGTGCCAGCAGTTCAGGGGTCAGGGGCAATCAGCCCCAGCATTTT	CASSSGVRGNQPQHF
TRBD2	14	-	TRBV2	TRBJ2-7	TGTGCCAGCAGTCCGGGACTAGCGGGAGACAAGCAGTACTTC	CASSPGLAGDKQYF
-	14	once	TRBV6-5	TRBJ1-2	TGTGCCAGCAGTTATGGGGTCTCTAACTATGGCTACACCTTC	CASSYGVSNYGYTF
-	12	-	TRBV10-3	TRBJ2-2	TGTGCCATCAGCGGAGGATCCGGGGAGCTGTTTTTT	CAISGGSGELFF
-	14	few	TRBV29-1	TRBJ1-5	TGCAGCGTTTCAGGGGATGGGGGCAATCAGCCCCAGCATTTT	CSVSGDGGNQPQHF
-	13	-	TRBV2	TRBJ2-3	TGTGCCAGCAGTGATGGACCCACAGATACGCAGTATTTT	CASSDGPTDTQYF
-	14	-	TRBV6-1	TRBJ1-5	TGTGCCAGCAGCGGCGGGGGCGGTAATCAGCCCCAGCATTTT	CASSGGGGNQPQHF
-	16	once	TRBV5-8	TRBJ1-1	TGTGCCAGCAGCTTGGACGGGTTGACGGGGAACACTGAAGCTTTCTTT	CASSLDGLTGNTEAFF
-	14	-	TRBV9	TRBJ2-7	TGTGCCAGCAGCGTAGGGTCACAGGCCTACGAGCAGTACTTC	CASSVGSQAYEQYF
TRBD2	15	-	TRBV7-2	TRBJ2-7	TGTGCCAGCAGCCCCGGACTAGCGGGAGTGGGGGAGCAGTACTTC	CASSPGLAGVGEQYF
TRBD1	14	-	TRBV6-5	TRBJ2-7	TGTGCCAGCAGTTGGAGACAGGGGACCGACGAGCAGTACTTC	CASSWRQGTDEQYF
TRBD1	15	-	TRBV12-5	TRBJ2-5	TGTGCTAGTGGTTTGTGGAGGACAGGGGACGAGACCCAGTACTTC	CASGLWRTGDETQYF
TRBD2	15	-	TRBV7-9	TRBJ2-7	TGTGCCAGCAGCATGGAGGTAGCGGGAGTCTACGAGCAGTACTTC	CASSMEVAGVYEQYF
-	12	-	TRBV7-2	TRBJ2-1	TGTGCCAGCAGCTTAATCAGCAATGAGCAGTTCTTC	CASSLISNEQFF
-	15	-	TRBV10-3	TRBJ2-7	TGTGCCATCAGACCTCAGCCGGGACAAAGTTACGAGCAGTACTTC	CAIRPQPGQSYEQYF
-	15	-	TRBV11-2	TRBJ2-7	TGTGCCAGCAGCTTAGATTATTCTATCTCCTACGAGCAGTACTTC	CASSLDYSISYEQYF
TRBD2	12	-	TRBV27	TRBJ2-1	TGTGCCAGCAGTACCAGCGGGAGGGCCGGGTTCTTC	CASSTSGRAGFF
-	13	-	TRBV2	TRBJ2-5	TGTGCCAGCAGTTCCGTTCTCCAAGAGACCCAGTACTTC	CASSSVLQETQYF